Below, 3 T cell receptor beta chains from the same sample are listed, as sequenced in a study of radiotherapy plus CTLA-4 blockade in lung cancer. Sequencing was performed with immunoSEQ multiplex PCR; in TCRdb, only in-frame clones are kept and a portion is missing. The table lists approximately 81,000 clones, roughly 79% of them singletons. This specimen consisted of peripheral blood, obtained from a patient treated with radiotherapy plus ipilimumab. The receptors come from a human donor with non-small cell lung cancer who had a partial response to radiotherapy plus ipilimumab. Some clones in this sample may be carry-over from other donors' samples.

The V call is TRBV21-1, the J call TRBJ1-1; TRBD1, the table's D call, was not compared with the DNA. TRBV21-1 is labeled a pseudogene. The length of the CDR3 is 17 residues. In nucleotides, the CDR3 is TGTGCCAGCAGCACGGGGACAGGGTCATTTAGGAACACTGAAGCTTTCTTT. Its protein product is CASSTGTGSFRNTEAFF.

CDR3 bases: TGTGCCAGCAGCTACGGGGTGGGGGGGGTCCCTGAAGCTTTCTTT. Translating gives CASSYGVGGVPEAFF. The chain combines TRBV28 with TRBJ1-1, with D maybe TRBD1 (5 bases). Germline V gives CDR1 MDHEN, CDR2 SYDVKM. V lost 6 bases to trimming and J lost 6 bases, with 20 bases between them. The CDR3 totals 15 residues.

The CDR3 nucleotides are TGTGCCAGCAGCCCCTCCTACGAGCAGTACTTC. Translated, it gives CASSPSYEQYF. The V and J genes are TRBV5-5 and TRBJ2-5, with unresolved D. The last part of the DNA fits TRBJ2-7 better; the J call may be wrong. The CDR3 spans 11 residues. Germline CDR1 and CDR2: SGHKS and YYEKEE (reference sequence).